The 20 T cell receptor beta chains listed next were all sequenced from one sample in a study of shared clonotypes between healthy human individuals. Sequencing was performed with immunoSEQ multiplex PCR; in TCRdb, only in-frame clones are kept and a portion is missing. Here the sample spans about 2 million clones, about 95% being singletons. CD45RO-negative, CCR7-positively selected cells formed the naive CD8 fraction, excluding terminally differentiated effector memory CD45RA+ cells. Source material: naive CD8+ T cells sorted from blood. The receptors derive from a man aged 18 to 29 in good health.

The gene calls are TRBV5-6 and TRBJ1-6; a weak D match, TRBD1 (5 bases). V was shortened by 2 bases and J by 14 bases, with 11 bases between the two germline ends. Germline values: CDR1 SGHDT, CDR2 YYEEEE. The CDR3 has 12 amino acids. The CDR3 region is CASSFQGAALHF. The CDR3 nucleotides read TGTGCCAGCAGCTTCCAGGGAGCAGCCCTCCACTTT.

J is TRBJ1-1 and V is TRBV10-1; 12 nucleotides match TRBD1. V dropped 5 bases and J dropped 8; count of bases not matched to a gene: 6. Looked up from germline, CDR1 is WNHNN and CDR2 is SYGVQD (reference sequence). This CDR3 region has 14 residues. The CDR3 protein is CASSTGQGAEEAFF. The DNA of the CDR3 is TGCGCCAGCAGTACGGGACAGGGGGCGGAGGAAGCTTTCTTT.

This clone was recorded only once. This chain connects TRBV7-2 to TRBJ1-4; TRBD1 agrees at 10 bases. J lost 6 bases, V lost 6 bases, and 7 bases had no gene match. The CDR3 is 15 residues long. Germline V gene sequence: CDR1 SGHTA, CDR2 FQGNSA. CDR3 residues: CASRSSGTGDEKLFF. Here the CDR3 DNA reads TGTGCCAGCAGGTCCTCCGGGACAGGGGATGAAAAACTGTTTTTT.

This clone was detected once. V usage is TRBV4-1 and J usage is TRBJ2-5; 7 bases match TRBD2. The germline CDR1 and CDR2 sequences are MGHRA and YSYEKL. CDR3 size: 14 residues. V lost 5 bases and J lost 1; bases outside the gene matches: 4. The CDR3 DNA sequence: TGCGCCAGCAGCGAAGCGGGGCTCCAAGAGACCCAGTACTTC. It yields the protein CASSEAGLQETQYF.

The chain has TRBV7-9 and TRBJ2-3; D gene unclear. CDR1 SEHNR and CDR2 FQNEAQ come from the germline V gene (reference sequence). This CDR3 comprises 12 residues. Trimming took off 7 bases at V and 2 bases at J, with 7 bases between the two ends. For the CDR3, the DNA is TGTGCCAGCACGCCCCCCACAGATACGCAGTATTTT. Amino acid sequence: CASTPPTDTQYF.

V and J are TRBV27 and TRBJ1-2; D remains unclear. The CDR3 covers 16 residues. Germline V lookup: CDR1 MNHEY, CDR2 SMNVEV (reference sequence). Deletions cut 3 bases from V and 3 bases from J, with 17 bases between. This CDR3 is CASSLASLPGDYGYTF. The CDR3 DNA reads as TGTGCCAGCAGTTTGGCCAGCCTCCCCGGTGACTATGGCTACACCTTC.

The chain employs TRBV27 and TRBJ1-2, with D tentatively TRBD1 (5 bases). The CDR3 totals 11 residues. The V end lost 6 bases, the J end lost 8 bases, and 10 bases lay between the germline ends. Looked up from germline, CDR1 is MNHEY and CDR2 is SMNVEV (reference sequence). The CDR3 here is CASRGGTGYTF. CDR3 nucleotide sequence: TGTGCCAGCAGGGGGGGGACCGGCTACACCTTC.

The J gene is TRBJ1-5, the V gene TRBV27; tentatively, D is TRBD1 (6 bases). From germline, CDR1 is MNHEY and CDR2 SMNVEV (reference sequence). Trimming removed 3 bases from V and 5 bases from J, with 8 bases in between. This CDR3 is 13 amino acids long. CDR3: CASSFAGDQPQHF. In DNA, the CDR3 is TGTGCCAGCAGTTTTGCAGGGGATCAGCCCCAGCATTTT.

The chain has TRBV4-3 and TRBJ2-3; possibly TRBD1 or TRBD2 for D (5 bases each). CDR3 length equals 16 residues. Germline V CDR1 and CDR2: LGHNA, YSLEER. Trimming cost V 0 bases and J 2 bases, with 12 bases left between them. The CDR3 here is CASSQDHQGDTDTQYF. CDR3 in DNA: TGCGCCAGCAGCCAAGATCACCAGGGAGACACAGATACGCAGTATTTT.

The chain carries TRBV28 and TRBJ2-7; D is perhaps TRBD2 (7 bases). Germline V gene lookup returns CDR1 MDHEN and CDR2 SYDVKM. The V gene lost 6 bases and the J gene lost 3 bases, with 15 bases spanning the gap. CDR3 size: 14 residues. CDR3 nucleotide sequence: TGTGCCAGCAGGGAACAGGGAGGGGACTACGAGCAGTACTTC. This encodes CASREQGGDYEQYF. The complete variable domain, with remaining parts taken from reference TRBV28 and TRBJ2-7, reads DVKVTQSSRYLVKRTGEKVFLECVQDMDHENMFWYRQDPGLGLRLIYFSYDVKMKEKGDIPEGYSVSREKKERFSLILESASTNQTSMYLCASREQGGDYEQYFGPGTRLTVT.

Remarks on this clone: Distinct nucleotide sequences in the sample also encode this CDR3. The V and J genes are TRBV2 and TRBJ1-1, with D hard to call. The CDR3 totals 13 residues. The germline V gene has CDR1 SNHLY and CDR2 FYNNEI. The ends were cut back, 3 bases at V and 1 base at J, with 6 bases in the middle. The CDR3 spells CASSDSGNTEAFF. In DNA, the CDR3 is TGTGCCAGCAGTGACAGTGGGAACACTGAAGCTTTCTTT.

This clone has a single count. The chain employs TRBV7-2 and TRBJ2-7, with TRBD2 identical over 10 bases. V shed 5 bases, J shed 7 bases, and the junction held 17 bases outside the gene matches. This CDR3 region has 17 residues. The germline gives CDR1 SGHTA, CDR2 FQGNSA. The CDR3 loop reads CASSLAPQREGSGEQYF. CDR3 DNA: TGTGCCAGCAGCCTCGCCCCCCAGCGGGAGGGGTCCGGGGAGCAGTACTTC.

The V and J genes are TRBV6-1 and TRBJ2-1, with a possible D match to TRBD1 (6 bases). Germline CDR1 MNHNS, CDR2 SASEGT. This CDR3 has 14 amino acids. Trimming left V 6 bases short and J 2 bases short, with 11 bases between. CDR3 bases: TGTGCCAGCAGGGAACAGGGCCCCTACAATGAGCAGTTCTTC. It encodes CASREQGPYNEQFF.

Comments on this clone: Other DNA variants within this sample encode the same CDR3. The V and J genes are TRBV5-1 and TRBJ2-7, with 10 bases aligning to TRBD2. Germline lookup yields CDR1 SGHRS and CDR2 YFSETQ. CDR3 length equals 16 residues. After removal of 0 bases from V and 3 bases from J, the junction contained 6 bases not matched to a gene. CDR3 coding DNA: TGCGCCAGCAGCTTGGCCTCGGCTAGCGGGGGCTACGAGCAGTACTTC. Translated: CASSLASASGGYEQYF.

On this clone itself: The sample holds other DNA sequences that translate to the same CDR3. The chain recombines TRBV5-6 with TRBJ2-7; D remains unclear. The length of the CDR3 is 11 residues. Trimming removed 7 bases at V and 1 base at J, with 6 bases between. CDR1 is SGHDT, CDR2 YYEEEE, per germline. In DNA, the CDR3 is TGTGCCAGCGGCGATTCCTACGAGCAGTACTTC. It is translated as CASGDSYEQYF.

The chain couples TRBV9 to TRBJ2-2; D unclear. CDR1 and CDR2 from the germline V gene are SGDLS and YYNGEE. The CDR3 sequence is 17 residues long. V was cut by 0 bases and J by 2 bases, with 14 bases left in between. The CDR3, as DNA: TGTGCCAGCAGCGTAGCTAGGCAGGCGCAAAACACCGGGGAGCTGTTTTTT. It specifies CASSVARQAQNTGELFF.

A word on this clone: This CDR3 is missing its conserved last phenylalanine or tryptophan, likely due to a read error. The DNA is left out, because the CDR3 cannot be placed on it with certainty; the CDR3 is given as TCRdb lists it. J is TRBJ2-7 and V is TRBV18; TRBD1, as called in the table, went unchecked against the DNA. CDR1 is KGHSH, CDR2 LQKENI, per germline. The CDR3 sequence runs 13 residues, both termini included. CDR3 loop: CASSPKQDRSPIP.

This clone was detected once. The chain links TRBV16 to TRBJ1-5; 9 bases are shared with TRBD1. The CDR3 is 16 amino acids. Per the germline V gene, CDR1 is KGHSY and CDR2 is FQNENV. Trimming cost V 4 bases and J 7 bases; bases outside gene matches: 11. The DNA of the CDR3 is TGTGCCAGCAGCCGTACCGGGACAGGGTGGAGACAGCCCCAGCATTTT. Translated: CASSRTGTGWRQPQHF.

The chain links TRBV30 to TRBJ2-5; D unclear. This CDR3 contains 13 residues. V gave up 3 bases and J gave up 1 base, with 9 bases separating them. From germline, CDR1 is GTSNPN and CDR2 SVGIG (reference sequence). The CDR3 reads CAWRGAFQETQYF. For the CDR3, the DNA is TGTGCCTGGAGGGGCGCCTTCCAAGAGACCCAGTACTTC.

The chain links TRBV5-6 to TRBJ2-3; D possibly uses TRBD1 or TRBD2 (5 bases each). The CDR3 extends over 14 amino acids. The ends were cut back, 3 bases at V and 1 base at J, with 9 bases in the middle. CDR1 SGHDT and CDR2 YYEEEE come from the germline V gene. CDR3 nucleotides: TGTGCCAGCAGCTGGGACGTCGGCACAGATACGCAGTATTTT. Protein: CASSWDVGTDTQYF.